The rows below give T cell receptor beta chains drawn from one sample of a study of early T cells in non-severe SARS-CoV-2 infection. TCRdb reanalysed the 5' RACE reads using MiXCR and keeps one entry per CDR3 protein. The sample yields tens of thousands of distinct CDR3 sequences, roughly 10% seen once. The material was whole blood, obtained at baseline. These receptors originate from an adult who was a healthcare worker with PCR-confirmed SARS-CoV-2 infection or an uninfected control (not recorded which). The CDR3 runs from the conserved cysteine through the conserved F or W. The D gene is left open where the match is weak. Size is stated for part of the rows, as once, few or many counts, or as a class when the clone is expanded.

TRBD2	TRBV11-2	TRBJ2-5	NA	TGTGCCAGCAGCTTAATGATCGGCGGGGGGGAGACCCAGTACTTC	CASSLMIGGGETQYF
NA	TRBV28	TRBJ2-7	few	TGTGCCAGCAGTTTGAGGCAGGGGCACGAGCAGTACTTC	CASSLRQGHEQYF
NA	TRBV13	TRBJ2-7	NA	TGTGCCAGCAGATTTACCCGGGACGCCTCATACGAGCAGTACTTC	CASRFTRDASYEQYF
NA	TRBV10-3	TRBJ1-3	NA	TGTGCCATCAGTGTAGGGGGGATCGGCTCTGGAAACACCATATATTTC	CAISVGGIGSGNTIYF
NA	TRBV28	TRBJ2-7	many	TGTGCCAGCAACAAATGGCCCTACGAGCAGTACTTC	CASNKWPYEQYF
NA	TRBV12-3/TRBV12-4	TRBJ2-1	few	TGTGCCAGCAGAGAGGTCGGCCGGAACCACAATGAGCAGTTCTTC	CASREVGRNHNEQFF
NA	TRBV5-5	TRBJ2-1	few	TGTGCCAGCAGCTTGGGGGGTCTGAACAATGAGCAGTTCTTC	CASSLGGLNNEQFF
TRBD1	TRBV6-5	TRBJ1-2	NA	TGTGCCAGCAGACCAGGGGGCCCCGACGGCTACACCTTC	CASRPGGPDGYTF
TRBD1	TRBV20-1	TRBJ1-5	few	TGCAGTGCTCTCGGGACAGAGGATCAGCCCCAGCATTTT	CSALGTEDQPQHF
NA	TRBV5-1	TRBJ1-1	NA	TGCGCCAGCAGCTTCACTGGTTCTGTGAACACTCGGGCTTTCTTT	CASSFTGSVNTRAFF
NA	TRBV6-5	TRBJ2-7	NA	TGTGCCAGCGGGGGCAGCCCCTCCTACGAGCAGTACTTC	CASGGSPSYEQYF
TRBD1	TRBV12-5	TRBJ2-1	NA	TGTGCTAGTGCCTACGGGACAGGGGACTACAATGAGCAGTTCTTC	CASAYGTGDYNEQFF
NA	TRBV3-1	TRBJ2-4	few	TGTGCCAGCAGCCACCAAGGCCCTAACATTCAGTACTTC	CASSHQGPNIQYF
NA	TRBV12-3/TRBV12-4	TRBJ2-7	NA	TGTGCCAGCAGCAGGGTGAGAACCTACGAGCAGTACTTC	CASSRVRTYEQYF
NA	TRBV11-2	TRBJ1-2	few	TGTGCCAGCAGCTTATCCCAATATGGCTACACCTTC	CASSLSQYGYTF
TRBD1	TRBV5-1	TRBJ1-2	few	TGCGCCAGCAGCCCCGGACAGGGTGGTCGCGGCTACACCTTC	CASSPGQGGRGYTF
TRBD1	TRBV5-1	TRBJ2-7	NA	TGCGCCAGCAGCTTAGGGGGCAGTACCTACGAGCAGTACTTC	CASSLGGSTYEQYF
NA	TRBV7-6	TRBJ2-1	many	TGTGCCAGCAGCCTAAGTTTTTCGGGAGACAATGAGCAGTTCTTC	CASSLSFSGDNEQFF
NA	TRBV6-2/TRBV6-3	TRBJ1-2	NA	TGTGCCAGCAGTTACCGGGGCGGTGGCTACACCTTC	CASSYRGGGYTF
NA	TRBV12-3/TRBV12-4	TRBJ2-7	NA	TGTGCCAGCAGGGCCCTAACACGCGAGCAGTACTTC	CASRALTREQYF
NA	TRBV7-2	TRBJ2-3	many	TGTGCCAGCCGTAAAACTACTAGCTGGGATACGCAGTATTTT	CASRKTTSWDTQYF
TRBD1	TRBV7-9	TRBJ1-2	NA	TGTGCCAGCAGCTTAGCATTCTTGGGGGACAGCCCCTTC	CASSLAFLGDSPF
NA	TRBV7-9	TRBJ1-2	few	TGTGCCAGCAGCCCGCCGACGGGAGCCCACTATGGCTACACCTTC	CASSPPTGAHYGYTF
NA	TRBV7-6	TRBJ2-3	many	TGTGCCAGCAGCTTAGCCGGGACCCTCAGCACAGATACGCAGTATTTT	CASSLAGTLSTDTQYF